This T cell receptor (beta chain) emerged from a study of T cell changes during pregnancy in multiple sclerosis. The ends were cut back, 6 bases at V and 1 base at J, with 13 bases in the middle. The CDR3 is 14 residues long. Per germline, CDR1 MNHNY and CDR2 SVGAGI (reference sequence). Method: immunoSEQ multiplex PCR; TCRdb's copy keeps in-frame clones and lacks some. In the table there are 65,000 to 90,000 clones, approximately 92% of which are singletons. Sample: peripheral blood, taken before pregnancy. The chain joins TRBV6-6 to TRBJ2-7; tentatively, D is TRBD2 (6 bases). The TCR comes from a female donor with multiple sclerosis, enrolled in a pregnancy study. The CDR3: CASSPLGGSYEQYF. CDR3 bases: TGTGCCAGCAGCCCTCTCGGGGGATCCTACGAGCAGTACTTC.